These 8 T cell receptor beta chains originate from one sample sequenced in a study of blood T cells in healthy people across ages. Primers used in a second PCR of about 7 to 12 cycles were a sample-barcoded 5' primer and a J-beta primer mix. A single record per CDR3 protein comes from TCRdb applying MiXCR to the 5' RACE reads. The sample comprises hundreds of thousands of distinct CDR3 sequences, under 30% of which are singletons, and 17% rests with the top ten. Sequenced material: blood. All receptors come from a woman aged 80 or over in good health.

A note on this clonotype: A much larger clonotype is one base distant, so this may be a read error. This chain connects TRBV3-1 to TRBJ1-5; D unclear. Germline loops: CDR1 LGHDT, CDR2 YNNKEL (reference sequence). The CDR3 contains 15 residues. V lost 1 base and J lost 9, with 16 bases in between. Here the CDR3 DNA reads TGTGCCAGCAGCCAAGGAACGGCGATGCATCGGCCCCAGCATTTT. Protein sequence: CASSQGTAMHRPQHF.

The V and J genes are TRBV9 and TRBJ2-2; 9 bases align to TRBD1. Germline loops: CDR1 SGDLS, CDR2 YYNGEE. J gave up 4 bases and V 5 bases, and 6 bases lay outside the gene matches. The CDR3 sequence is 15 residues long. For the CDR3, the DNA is TGTGCCAGCAGGTCCGGGACAGGGATCACCGGGGAGCTGTTTTTT. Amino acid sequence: CASRSGTGITGELFF.

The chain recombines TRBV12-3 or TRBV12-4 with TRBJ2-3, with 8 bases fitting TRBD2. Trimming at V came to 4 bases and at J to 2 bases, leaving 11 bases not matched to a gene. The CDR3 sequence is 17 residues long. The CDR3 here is CASSSTLGSGDTDTQYF. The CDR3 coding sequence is TGTGCCAGCAGTTCGACCCTGGGTAGCGGGGACACAGATACGCAGTATTTT.

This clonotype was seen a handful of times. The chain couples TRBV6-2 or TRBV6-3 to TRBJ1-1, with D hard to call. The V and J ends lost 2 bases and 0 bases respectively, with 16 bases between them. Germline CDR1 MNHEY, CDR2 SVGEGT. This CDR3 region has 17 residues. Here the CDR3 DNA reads TGTGCCAGCAGTTACAATCAGCGGGCGACCATGAACACTGAAGCTTTCTTT. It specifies CASSYNQRATMNTEAFF.

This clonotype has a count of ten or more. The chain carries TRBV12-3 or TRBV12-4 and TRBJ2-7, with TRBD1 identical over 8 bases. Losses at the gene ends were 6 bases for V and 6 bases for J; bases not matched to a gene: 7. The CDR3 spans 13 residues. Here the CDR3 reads CASRETGVTEQYF. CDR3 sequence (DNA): TGTGCCAGCAGGGAGACAGGGGTTACCGAGCAGTACTTC.

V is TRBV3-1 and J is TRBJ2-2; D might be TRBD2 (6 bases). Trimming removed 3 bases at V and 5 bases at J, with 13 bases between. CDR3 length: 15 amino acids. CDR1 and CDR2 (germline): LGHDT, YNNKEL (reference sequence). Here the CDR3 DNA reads TGTGCCAGCAGCCATCCCTCCCGGGGGACCGGGGAGCTGTTTTTT. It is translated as CASSHPSRGTGELFF.

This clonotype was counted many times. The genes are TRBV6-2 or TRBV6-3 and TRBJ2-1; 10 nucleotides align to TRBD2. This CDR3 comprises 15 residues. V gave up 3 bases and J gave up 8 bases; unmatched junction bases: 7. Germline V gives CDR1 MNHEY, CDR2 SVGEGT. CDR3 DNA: TGTGCCAGCAGTTATCAGCGGGGGGGCAGTTATGAGCAGTTCTTC. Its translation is CASSYQRGGSYEQFF.

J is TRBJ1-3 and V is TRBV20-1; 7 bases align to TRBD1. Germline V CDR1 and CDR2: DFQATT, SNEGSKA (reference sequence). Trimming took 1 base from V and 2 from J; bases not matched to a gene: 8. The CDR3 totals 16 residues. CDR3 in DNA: TGCAGTGCTAGAGTCCCAACCCAGGGGGCTGGAAACACCATATATTTT. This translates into CSARVPTQGAGNTIYF.